Relative to its sample, the clone carrying this T cell receptor (beta chain) is medium-sized. The data were obtained in a study of blood T cell repertoires in COVID-19. V was cut by 2 bases and J by 7 bases, with 12 bases left in between. The CDR3 extends over 14 amino acids. CDR1 is SNHLY, CDR2 FYNNEI, per germline. Data came from immunoSEQ multiplex PCR; TCRdb stores just in-frame clones and leaves some out. The table shows about 59,000 clones, with around four fifths occurring only once. Sequences were obtained from peripheral blood. This chain joins TRBV2 and TRBJ1-5; D possibly corresponds to TRBD1 (5 bases). The receptor's source is a woman in her 50s with active or convalescent COVID-19. This CDR3 is CASSETQGSQPQHF. The CDR3 bases are TGTGCCAGCAGTGAAACGCAGGGTAGCCAGCCCCAGCATTTT.